Shown below are 20 T cell receptor beta chains from a single sample sequenced in a study of T-cell reconstitution after alpha-beta-depleted transplantation in children. For TCRbeta, the library was prepared with unique molecular identifiers. TCRdb redid the calling of the PCR reads with MiXCR, one entry per CDR3 protein. Among 130,000 to 150,000 distinct CDR3 sequences listed, 8% to 10% were seen once. The specimen was PBMCs, mostly from graft donor cells, collected 180 days after TCRalphabeta/CD19-depleted stem cell transplant. The source of these receptors is a female patient aged 2 to 10 who had a stem cell transplant for congenital amegakaryocytic thrombocytopenia, so the T cells may come from the graft donor.

The V and J genes are TRBV4-2 and TRBJ2-3; D might be TRBD2 (6 bases). The CDR3 contains 14 residues. Trimming removed 10 bases from V and 9 bases from J, with 23 bases in between. Germline CDR1 and CDR2: LGHNA and YNFKEQ. Written as DNA, the CDR3 is TGTGCCATGGGCCCCGGGGGTAGCGGCCTGACGCAGTATTTT. Translation: CAMGPGGSGLTQYF.

The chain carries TRBV6-1 and TRBJ1-4; 8 positions match TRBD1. Germline values: CDR1 MNHNS, CDR2 SASEGT. V lost 6 bases to trimming and J lost 8 bases; unmatched junction nucleotides: 8. The length of the CDR3 is 14 residues. DNA of the CDR3: TGTGCCAGCAGCCCCGACAGGGGATCCGAAAAACTGTTTTTT. Protein product: CASSPDRGSEKLFF.

This clonotype was seen repeatedly, ten times or more. This chain joins TRBV28 and TRBJ2-7, with TRBD1 as a possible D gene (6 bases). Germline CDR1 and CDR2: MDHEN and SYDVKM. The CDR3 sequence is 14 residues long. V was shortened by 1 base and J by 2 bases, with 9 bases between the two germline ends. The DNA for the CDR3 is TGTGCCAGCAGTTTATATGGGACAACCTACGAGCAGTACTTC. It translates to CASSLYGTTYEQYF. Variable domain in full (rest from reference TRBV28 and TRBJ2-7): DVKVTQSSRYLVKRTGEKVFLECVQDMDHENMFWYRQDPGLGLRLIYFSYDVKMKEKGDIPEGYSVSREKKERFSLILESASTNQTSMYLCASSLYGTTYEQYFGPGTRLTVT.

Ten or more counts support this clonotype. The genes are TRBV10-2 and TRBJ2-7; D possibly corresponds to TRBD2 (6 bases). From germline, CDR1 is WSHSY and CDR2 SAAADI. V gave up 2 bases and J gave up 4 bases, with 21 bases separating them. There are 17 residues in the CDR3. Written as DNA, the CDR3 is TGCGCCAGCAGTGAGGATCTCGGTCTACTAGCCATATACGAGCAGTACTTC. Translation: CASSEDLGLLAIYEQYF.

The J gene is TRBJ1-2, the V gene TRBV29-1, with D possibly being TRBD1 (5 bases). The germline V and J ends were trimmed by 6 bases and 8 bases, with 13 bases remaining between them. The CDR3 contains 11 residues. Germline CDR1 SQVTM, CDR2 ANQGSEA. CDR3 sequence: CSVWGRKGYTF. The CDR3 coding sequence is TGCAGCGTGTGGGGACGGAAGGGCTACACCTTC.

The genes are TRBV6-1 and TRBJ2-1, with TRBD2 identical over 8 bases. From germline, CDR1 is MNHNS and CDR2 SASEGT. The CDR3 is 15 amino acids. The J segment lost 3 bases and the V segment lost 2 bases, leaving 3 bases of the junction unmatched. The CDR3 bases are TGTGCCAGCAGTGAAATTGCGGGAGGCTACAATGAGCAGTTCTTC. This translates into CASSEIAGGYNEQFF.

This clonotype was found many times. This sequence joins TRBV3-1 and TRBJ2-3; no firm D call. Germline lookup yields CDR1 LGHDT and CDR2 YNNKEL (reference sequence). The length of the CDR3 is 14 residues. Trimming left V 1 base short and J 2 bases short, with 7 bases between. The CDR3 DNA reads as TGTGCCAGCAGCCAAGGATTCTTCACAGATACGCAGTATTTT. This sequence encodes CASSQGFFTDTQYF.

This clonotype was observed a few times. The CDR3 is CASSFLGGGSTDTQYF. In DNA, the CDR3 is TGTGCCAGCAGCTTCTTGGGGGGGGGTAGCACAGATACGCAGTATTTT. This chain connects TRBV11-2 to TRBJ2-3, with 7 positions matching TRBD2. This CDR3 comprises 16 residues. Germline V CDR1 and CDR2: SGHAT, FQNNGV. The junction had 6 bases not matched to a gene; V was cut back by 3 bases and J by 0 bases. Full variable domain (outside the CDR3, taken from reference TRBV11-2 and TRBJ2-3): EAGVAQSPRYKIIEKRQSVAFWCNPISGHATLYWYQQILGQGPKLLIQFQNNGVVDDSQLPKDRFSAERLKGVDSTLKIQPAKLEDSAVYLCASSFLGGGSTDTQYFGPGTRLTVL.

This clonotype was detected ten times or more. The V gene is TRBV12-3 or TRBV12-4, the J gene TRBJ2-3; TRBD1 matches 8 bases. There are 17 residues in the CDR3. V was pared by 2 bases and J by 0 bases, with 7 bases of the junction left unmatched. The CDR3 DNA reads as TGTGCCAGCAGTTTACGGGGGACAGGTTGGAGCACAGATACGCAGTATTTT. Residues: CASSLRGTGWSTDTQYF.

This clonotype was counted at least ten times. The CDR3 loop reads CASSYLGGNQPQHF. The CDR3 DNA reads as TGTGCCAGCAGTTACCTGGGCGGCAATCAGCCCCAGCATTTT. V and J are TRBV6-2 or TRBV6-3 and TRBJ1-5; no definite D call. The CDR3 loop spans 14 amino acids. V dropped 2 bases and J dropped 2 bases, with 7 bases sitting between them. The germline CDR1 and CDR2 sequences are MNHEY and SVGEGT.

The chain links TRBV10-3 to TRBJ2-2, with D perhaps matching TRBD1 (5 bases). V was pared by 6 bases and J by 3 bases, with 11 bases between. Germline CDR1 ENHRY, CDR2 SYGVKD. This CDR3 is 14 amino acids long. The CDR3 nucleotides read TGTGCCATCAGGCCAGGGCCGTACACCGGGGAGCTGTTTTTT. Translation gives CAIRPGPYTGELFF.

This clonotype has ten or more counts. The rearrangement links TRBV28 to TRBJ2-3; the match to TRBD2 covers 7 bases. Germline trimming cut 8 bases from V and 8 bases from J; bases unmatched to any gene: 19. Germline CDR1 and CDR2: MDHEN and SYDVKM. The CDR3 covers 16 residues. The CDR3 DNA reads as TGTGCCAGCTCCCTTAGCCGTCCGGGACTACTCGGTACGCAGTATTTT. The encoded protein is CASSLSRPGLLGTQYF.

This clonotype appeared many times. The J gene is TRBJ2-7, the V gene TRBV5-1, with 8 bases aligning to TRBD2. Trimming removed 2 bases from V and 4 bases from J; junction bases left unmatched: 5. The germline CDR1 and CDR2 sequences are SGHRS and YFSETQ. The CDR3 is 14 amino acids. The CDR3 bases are TGCGCCAGCAGCTTCGGGGGGGGCAATTACGAGCAGTACTTC. Its translation: CASSFGGGNYEQYF.

This clonotype was picked up many times. The genes are TRBV6-5 and TRBJ2-3; D call uncertain. The germline V gene has CDR1 MNHEY and CDR2 SVGAGI. V dropped 7 bases and J dropped 2 bases, with 7 bases sitting between them. The CDR3 length is 12 residues. Written as DNA, the CDR3 is TGTGCCAGCAACCAACTCACAGATACGCAGTATTTT. This sequence encodes CASNQLTDTQYF.

This clonotype has only a few counts. The genes are TRBV7-9 and TRBJ2-2; 7 nucleotides agree with TRBD1. This CDR3 comprises 16 residues. From germline, CDR1 is SEHNR and CDR2 FQNEAQ (reference sequence). The V and J ends lost 6 bases and 4 bases, in that order; junction bases with no gene match: 11. The CDR3 DNA is TGTGCCAGCAGACAATTAGGTGGGGACAGCACCGGGGAGCTGTTTTTT. Protein sequence: CASRQLGGDSTGELFF.

This clonotype was seen at least ten times. The chain links TRBV7-2 to TRBJ2-7; the D gene is possibly TRBD2 (6 bases). Germline V gene sequence: CDR1 SGHTA, CDR2 FQGNSA. This CDR3 comprises 14 residues. V was clipped by 5 bases and J by 5 bases, with 16 bases between them. The CDR3 nucleotides read TGTGCCAGCAGCGCGGACGGGGGTAGAGACGAGCAGTACTTC. Translation gives CASSADGGRDEQYF.

This clonotype was observed a few times. V and J are TRBV21-1 and TRBJ1-2; TRBD1 was called by the table and not checked on the DNA. TRBV21-1 is deemed a pseudogene. The length of the CDR3 is 18 residues. The CDR3 loop is CASSKKPPRSWTVRGYTF. The CDR3, as DNA: TGTGCCAGCAGCAAAAAACCCCCTCGAAGCTGGACAGTGCGCGGCTACACCTTC.

This clonotype was recorded a few times. The gene calls are TRBV28 and TRBJ2-6; TRBD1 is a possible D gene (6 bases). V was shortened by 4 bases and J by 2 bases, with 9 bases between the two germline ends. Per the germline V gene, CDR1 is MDHEN and CDR2 is SYDVKM. This CDR3 has 15 amino acids. CDR3 loop: CASSSSGAGANVLTF. In nucleotides, the CDR3 is TGTGCCAGCAGTTCCTCAGGGGCTGGGGCCAACGTCCTGACTTTC.

V usage is TRBV5-1 and J usage is TRBJ2-1; TRBD2 agrees at 7 bases. The CDR3 has 16 residues. Germline CDR1 reads SGHRS; CDR2 reads YFSETQ. The junction had 8 bases not matched to a gene; V was cut back by 0 bases and J by 5 bases. CDR3 nucleotides: TGCGCCAGCAGCTTGGTGGCGGGAGCTTACGACAATGAGCAGTTCTTC. Amino acids: CASSLVAGAYDNEQFF.

Ten or more counts support this clonotype. This chain connects TRBV12-3 or TRBV12-4 to TRBJ2-7; D gene ambiguous. This CDR3 region has 16 residues. The V end was cut by 2 bases, the J end by 2 bases, with 16 bases between. The CDR3 reads CASSLFLGDGAYEQYF. In DNA, the CDR3 is TGTGCCAGCAGTTTATTCTTGGGTGACGGAGCCTACGAGCAGTACTTC.